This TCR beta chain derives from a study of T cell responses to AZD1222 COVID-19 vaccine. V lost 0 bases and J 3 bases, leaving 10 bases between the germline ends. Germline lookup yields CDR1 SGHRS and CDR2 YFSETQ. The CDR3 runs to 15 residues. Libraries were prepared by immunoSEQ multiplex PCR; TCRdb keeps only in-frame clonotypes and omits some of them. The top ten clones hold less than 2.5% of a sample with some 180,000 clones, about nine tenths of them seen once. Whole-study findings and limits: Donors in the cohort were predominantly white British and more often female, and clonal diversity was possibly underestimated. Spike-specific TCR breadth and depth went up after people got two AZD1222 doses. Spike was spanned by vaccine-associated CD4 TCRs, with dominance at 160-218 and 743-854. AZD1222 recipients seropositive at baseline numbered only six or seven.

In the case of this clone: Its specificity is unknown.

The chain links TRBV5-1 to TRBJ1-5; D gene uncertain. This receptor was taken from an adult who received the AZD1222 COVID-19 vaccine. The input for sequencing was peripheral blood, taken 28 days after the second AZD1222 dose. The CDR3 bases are TGCGCCAGCAGCTTGGCCGCTGACAACAATCAGCCCCAGCATTTT. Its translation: CASSLAADNNQPQHF.